The source of this T cell receptor (beta chain) is a study of neurological immune-mediated disorders (dated by TCRdb to between 2019 and 2020). A note on the overall study: Among the approximately 35 multiple sclerosis patients, relapsing-remitting MS was present in 31 and secondary progressive MS was present in 3. Using UMI-based sequencing, the study compared peripheral blood TCR-beta repertoires from patients with HTLV-I-associated myelopathy (HAM/TSP), patients with multiple sclerosis, and healthy controls. Longitudinal samples, technical triplicates and paired sorted CD4+ and CD8+ T-cell subsets, alongside PBMC samples, were included among the roughly 100 TCR-beta libraries. The cohort was made up of about 65 subjects, consisting of about 14 HAM/TSP patients, about 34 multiple sclerosis patients and around 20 healthy controls.

For unsorted PBMC libraries, 2 million PBMCs were used after storage in RNAlater at -80 degrees C until RNA extraction. The multiple sclerosis patients were enrolled in a US clinical protocol that evaluated disease progression with magnetic resonance imaging. Peripheral blood was subjected to Ficoll-Hypaque density gradient centrifugation to isolate PBMCs, which were then cryopreserved in liquid nitrogen. Including the terminal cysteine and phenylalanine, the CDR3 comprises 15 residues. Of the read, only the CDR3 DNA is kept; its 45 bases are in frame from base 1. CDR1 and CDR2 are drawn from the germline V gene (reference sequence): DFQATT, SNEGSKA. Trimming takes 1 base from V and 1 base from J, and the germline ends sit 13 bases apart. cDNA synthesis used template-switch 5'RACE with a primer carrying a 10-nucleotide random unique molecular identifier tagging each TCR transcript. Over 200 million TCR-beta sequences, covering 15-18 subjects, were produced in each sequencing run. Total RNA was extracted with the RNeasy kit. TCR-beta VDJ regions were amplified with primers for the TCR constant region and the 5'RACE anchor, using the KAPA Real-time Library Amplification kit. A first PCR added sample indexes and Illumina adaptors, after which a second PCR increased the library yield. The roughly 650 bp TCR product was size-selected on a 2% E-gel SizeSelection system after Ampure bead purification. Before pooling, library quality was checked on a Bioanalyzer, concentration was measured with Qubit, and libraries were quantified with the Kapa Library Quantification kit. An Illumina HiSeq 2500 sequenced the libraries paired-end 2 x 150 bp. To increase sequence diversity, about 23-32% phiX was spiked into each library pool. As for the original processing: Quality-filtered reads were processed with the UMI-based MiGEC pipeline, and over 75% of raw TCR sequences were removed by the MiGEC pipeline during error correction. IMGT germline references were used for aligning VDJ genes, and each clonotype was defined as a unique CDR3 amino acid sequence together with its V-J genes. Clonal expansion, Shannon diversity, and CDR3 relatedness (CalcPairwiseDistances, ClusterSamples) were evaluated with VDJtools, and phylogenetic trees were built with CLCbio workbench. Using coefficient-of-variation modelling across technical triplicates, the study counted a clone as expanded if it had at least 8 unique UMIs. TCRdb reanalyzed the raw reads on its own, using fastp at Q25 for trimming and MiXCR for clone calling, and kept in-frame beta chains. Each CDR3 protein appears once, grouped with its most common genes and DNA. In this record, the V and J calls reflect TCRdb's handling and not the investigators' own analysis. This sample lists 40,000 to 50,000 distinct CDR3 sequences; 2.5% were detected once. The ten largest make up 9.5% to 15% of the sample.

Points the paper makes about the study in general: Phylogenetic analysis grouped repertoires from 18 of 34 MS patients into a cluster of related CDR3 sequences, suggesting a possible repertoire-level signature. TCR clonal expansion was greatest in HAM/TSP patients and smallest in MS patients, who ranked below even healthy controls. Across subjects, expanded clones never shared an identical CDR3 amino acid sequence, which suggests that the TCR-beta repertoires in every group were private. No association of the MS cluster with clinical or MRI features was observed, and the need for larger cohorts was stated by the authors.

This clonotype showed up many times. Its antigen is not yet known. Base qualities are not provided; no much larger clone lies one nucleotide away. The sample taken for sequencing was PBMCs. The chain joins TRBV20-1 to TRBJ1-1; a tentative D call is TRBD1 (6 bases match). This sequence originates from a man aged 30 to 45 with multiple sclerosis. The CDR3 reads as follows: CSARGQTTGNTEAFF. The bases read TGCAGTGCTAGAGGACAAACGACAGGGAACACTGAAGCTTTCTTT.